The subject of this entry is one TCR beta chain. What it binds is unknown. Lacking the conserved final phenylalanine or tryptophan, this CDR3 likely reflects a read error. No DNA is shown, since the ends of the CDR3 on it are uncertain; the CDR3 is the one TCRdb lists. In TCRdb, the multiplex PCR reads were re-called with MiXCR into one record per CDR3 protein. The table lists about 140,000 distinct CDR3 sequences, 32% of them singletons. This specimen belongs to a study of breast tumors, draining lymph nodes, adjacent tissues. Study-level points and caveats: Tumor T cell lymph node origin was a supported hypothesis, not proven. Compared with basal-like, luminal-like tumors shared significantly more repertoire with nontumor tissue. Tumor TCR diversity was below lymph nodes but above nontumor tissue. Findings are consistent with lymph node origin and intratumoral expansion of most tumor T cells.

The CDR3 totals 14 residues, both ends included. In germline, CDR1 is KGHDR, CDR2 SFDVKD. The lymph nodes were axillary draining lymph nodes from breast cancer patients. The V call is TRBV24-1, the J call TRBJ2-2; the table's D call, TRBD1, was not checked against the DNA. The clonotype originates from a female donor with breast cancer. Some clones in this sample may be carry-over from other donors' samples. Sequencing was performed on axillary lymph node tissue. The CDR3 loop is CATGDRGNTGELFS.